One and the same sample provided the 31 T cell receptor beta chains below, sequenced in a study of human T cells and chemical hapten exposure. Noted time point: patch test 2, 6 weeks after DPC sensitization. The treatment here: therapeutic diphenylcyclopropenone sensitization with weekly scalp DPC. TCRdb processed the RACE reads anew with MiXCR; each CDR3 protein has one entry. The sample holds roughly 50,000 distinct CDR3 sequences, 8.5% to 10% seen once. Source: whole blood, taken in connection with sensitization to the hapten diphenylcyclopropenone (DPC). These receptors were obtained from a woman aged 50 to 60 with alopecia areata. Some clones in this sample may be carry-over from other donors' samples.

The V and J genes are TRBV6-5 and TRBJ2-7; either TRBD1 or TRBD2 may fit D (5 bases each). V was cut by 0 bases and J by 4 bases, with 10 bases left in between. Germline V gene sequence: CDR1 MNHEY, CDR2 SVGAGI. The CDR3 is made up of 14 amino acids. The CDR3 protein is CASSYSTEGYEQYF. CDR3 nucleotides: TGTGCCAGCAGTTACTCGACAGAGGGGTACGAGCAGTACTTC.

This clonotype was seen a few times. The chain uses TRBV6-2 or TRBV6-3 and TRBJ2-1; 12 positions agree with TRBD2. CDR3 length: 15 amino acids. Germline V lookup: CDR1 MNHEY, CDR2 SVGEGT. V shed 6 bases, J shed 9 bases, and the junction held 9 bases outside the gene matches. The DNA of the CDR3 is TGTGCCAGCAGCCCGACTAGCGGGGGAAGGGGTGAGCAGTTCTTC. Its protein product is CASSPTSGGRGEQFF.

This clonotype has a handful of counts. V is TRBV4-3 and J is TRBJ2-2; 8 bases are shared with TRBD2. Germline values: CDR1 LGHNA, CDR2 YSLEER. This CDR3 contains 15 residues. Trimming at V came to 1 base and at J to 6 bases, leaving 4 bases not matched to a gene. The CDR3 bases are TGCGCCAGCAGCCAAGTGGCTAGCGGGCCCGGGGAGCTGTTTTTT. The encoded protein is CASSQVASGPGELFF.

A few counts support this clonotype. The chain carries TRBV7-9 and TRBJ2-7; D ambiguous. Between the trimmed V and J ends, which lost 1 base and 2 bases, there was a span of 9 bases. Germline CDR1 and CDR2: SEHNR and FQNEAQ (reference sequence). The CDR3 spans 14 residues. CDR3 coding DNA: TGTGCCAGCAGCTTAGTGGAACAGCCCTACGAGCAGTACTTC. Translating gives CASSLVEQPYEQYF.

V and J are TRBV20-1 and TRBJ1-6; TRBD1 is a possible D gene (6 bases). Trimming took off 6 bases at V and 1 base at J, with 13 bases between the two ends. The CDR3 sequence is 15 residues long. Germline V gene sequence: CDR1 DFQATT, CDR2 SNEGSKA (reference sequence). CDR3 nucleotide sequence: TGCAGTGCCACGCCGGACAGTTCCTATAATTCACCCCTCCACTTT. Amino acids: CSATPDSSYNSPLHF.

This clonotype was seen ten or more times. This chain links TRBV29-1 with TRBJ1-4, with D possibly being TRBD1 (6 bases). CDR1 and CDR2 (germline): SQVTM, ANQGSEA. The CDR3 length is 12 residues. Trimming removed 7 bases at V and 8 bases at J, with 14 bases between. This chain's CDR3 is CSASGGREKLFF. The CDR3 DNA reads TGCAGCGCATCCGGGGGGCGCGAAAAACTGTTTTTT.

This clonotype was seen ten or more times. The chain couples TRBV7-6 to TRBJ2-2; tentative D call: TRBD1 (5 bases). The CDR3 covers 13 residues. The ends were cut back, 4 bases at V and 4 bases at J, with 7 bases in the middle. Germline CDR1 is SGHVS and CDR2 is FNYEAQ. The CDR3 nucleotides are TGTGCCAGCAGCTCAGACAGCACCGGGGAGCTGTTTTTT. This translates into CASSSDSTGELFF.

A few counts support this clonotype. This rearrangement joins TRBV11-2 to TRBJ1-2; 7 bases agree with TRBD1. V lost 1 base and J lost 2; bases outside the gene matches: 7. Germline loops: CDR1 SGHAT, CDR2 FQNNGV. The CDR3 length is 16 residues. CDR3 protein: CASSLVSGTANYGYTF. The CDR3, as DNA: TGTGCCAGCAGCTTAGTAAGTGGGACAGCAAACTATGGCTACACCTTC.

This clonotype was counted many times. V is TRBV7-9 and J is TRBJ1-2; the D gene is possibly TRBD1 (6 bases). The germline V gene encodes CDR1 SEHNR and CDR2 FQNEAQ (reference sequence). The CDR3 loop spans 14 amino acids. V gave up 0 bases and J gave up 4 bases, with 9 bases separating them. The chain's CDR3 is CASSLADSRYGYTF. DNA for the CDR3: TGTGCCAGCAGCTTAGCGGACAGCCGCTATGGCTACACCTTC. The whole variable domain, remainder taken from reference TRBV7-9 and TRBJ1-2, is DTGVSQNPRHKITKRGQNVTFRCDPISEHNRLYWYRQTLGQGPEFLTYFQNEAQLEKSRLLSDRFSAERPKGSFSTLEIQRTEQGDSAMYLCASSLADSRYGYTFGSGTRLTVV.

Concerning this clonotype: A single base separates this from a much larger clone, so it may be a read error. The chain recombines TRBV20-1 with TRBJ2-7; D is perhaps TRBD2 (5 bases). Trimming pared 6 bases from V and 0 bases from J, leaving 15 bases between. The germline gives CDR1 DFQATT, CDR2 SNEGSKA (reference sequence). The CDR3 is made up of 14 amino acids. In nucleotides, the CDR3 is TGCAGTGCCGCCTGCGGCGGGTACTCCTACGAGCAGTACTTC. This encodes CSAACGGYSYEQYF.

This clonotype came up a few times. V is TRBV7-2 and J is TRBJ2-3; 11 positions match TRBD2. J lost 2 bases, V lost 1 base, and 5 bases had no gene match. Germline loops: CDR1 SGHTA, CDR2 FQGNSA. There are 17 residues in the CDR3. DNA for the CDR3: TGTGCCAGCAGCTTAGAGGGACTAGCGGCTCTCACAGATACGCAGTATTTT. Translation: CASSLEGLAALTDTQYF.

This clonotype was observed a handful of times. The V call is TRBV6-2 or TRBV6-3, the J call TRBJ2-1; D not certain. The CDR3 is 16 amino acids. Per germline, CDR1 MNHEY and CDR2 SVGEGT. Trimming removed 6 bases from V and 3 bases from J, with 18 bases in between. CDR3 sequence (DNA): TGTGCCAGCAGCACCCTCCCCGAGCCCGGCTACAATGAGCAGTTCTTC. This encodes CASSTLPEPGYNEQFF.

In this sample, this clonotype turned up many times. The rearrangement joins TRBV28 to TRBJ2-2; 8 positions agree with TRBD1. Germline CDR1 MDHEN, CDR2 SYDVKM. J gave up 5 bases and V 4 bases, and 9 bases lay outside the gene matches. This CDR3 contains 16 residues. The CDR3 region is CASSSPQGARTGELFF. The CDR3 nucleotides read TGTGCCAGCAGTTCCCCTCAGGGGGCTCGAACCGGGGAGCTGTTTTTT. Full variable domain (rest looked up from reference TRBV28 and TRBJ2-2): DVKVTQSSRYLVKRTGEKVFLECVQDMDHENMFWYRQDPGLGLRLIYFSYDVKMKEKGDIPEGYSVSREKKERFSLILESASTNQTSMYLCASSSPQGARTGELFFGEGSRLTVL.

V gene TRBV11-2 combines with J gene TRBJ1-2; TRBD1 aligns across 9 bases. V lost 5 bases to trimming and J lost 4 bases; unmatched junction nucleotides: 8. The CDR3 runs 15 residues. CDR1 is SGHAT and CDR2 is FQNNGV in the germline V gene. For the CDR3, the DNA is TGTGCCAGCAGCGCCACAGGGGGCGTAGGCTATGGCTACACCTTC. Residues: CASSATGGVGYGYTF.

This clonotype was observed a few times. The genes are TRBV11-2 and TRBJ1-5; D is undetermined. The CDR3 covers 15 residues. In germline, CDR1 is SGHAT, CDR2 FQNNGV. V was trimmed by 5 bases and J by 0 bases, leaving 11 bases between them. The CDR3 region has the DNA TGTGCCAGCAGCGGGCTTGGGTATAGCAATCAGCCCCAGCATTTT. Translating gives CASSGLGYSNQPQHF.

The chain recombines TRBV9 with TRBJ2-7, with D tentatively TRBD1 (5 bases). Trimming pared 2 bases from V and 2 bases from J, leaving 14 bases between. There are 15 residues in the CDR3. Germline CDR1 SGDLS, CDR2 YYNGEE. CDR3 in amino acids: CASSVGTGITYEQYF. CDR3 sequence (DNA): TGTGCCAGCAGCGTGGGAACAGGCATTACCTACGAGCAGTACTTC.

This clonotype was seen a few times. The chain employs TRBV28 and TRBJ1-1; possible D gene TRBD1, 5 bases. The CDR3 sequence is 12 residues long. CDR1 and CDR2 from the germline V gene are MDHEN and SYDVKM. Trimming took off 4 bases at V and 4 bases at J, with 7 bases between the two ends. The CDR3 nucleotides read TGTGCCAGCAGTTCTGGGGGCACTGAAGCTTTCTTT. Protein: CASSSGGTEAFF. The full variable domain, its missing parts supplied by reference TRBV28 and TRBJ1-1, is DVKVTQSSRYLVKRTGEKVFLECVQDMDHENMFWYRQDPGLGLRLIYFSYDVKMKEKGDIPEGYSVSREKKERFSLILESASTNQTSMYLCASSSGGTEAFFGQGTRLTVV.

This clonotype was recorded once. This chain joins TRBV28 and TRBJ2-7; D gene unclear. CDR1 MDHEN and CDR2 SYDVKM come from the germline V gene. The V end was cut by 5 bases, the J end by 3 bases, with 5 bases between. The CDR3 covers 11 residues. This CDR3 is CASSQIYEQYF. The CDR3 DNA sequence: TGTGCCAGCAGTCAGATCTACGAGCAGTACTTC. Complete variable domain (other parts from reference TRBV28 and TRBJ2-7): DVKVTQSSRYLVKRTGEKVFLECVQDMDHENMFWYRQDPGLGLRLIYFSYDVKMKEKGDIPEGYSVSREKKERFSLILESASTNQTSMYLCASSQIYEQYFGPGTRLTVT.

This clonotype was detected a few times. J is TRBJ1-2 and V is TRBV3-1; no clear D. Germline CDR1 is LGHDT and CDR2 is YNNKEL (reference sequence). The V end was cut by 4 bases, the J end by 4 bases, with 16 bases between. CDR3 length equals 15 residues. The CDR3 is CASSLSNDGLYGYTF. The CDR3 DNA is TGTGCCAGCAGCCTGTCGAATGACGGCCTCTATGGCTACACCTTC.

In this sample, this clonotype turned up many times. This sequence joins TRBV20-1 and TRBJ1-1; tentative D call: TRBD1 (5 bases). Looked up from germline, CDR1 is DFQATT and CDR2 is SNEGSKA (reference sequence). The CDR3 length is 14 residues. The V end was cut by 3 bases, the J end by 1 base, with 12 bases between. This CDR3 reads CSARVGGWNTEAFF. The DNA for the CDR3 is TGCAGTGCTAGGGTTGGGGGATGGAACACTGAAGCTTTCTTT.

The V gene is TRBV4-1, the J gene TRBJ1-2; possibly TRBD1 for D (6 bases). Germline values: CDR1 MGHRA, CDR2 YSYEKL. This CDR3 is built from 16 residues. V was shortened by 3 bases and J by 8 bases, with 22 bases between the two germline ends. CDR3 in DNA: TGCGCCAGCAGCCAGAGGGGTACATGGCAGGGGCCCGGCTACACCTTC. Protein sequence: CASSQRGTWQGPGYTF.

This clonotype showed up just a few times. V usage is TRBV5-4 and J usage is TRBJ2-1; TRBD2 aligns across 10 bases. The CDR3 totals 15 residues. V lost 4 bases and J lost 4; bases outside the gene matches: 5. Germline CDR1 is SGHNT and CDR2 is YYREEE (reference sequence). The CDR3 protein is CASSRTSGPYNEQFF. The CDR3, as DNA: TGTGCCAGCAGCCGGACTAGCGGACCTTACAATGAGCAGTTCTTC.

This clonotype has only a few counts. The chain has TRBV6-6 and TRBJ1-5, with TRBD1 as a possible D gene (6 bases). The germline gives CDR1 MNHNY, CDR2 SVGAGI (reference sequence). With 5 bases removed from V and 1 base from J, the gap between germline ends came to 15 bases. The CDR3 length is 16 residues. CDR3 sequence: CASSARGGRSNQPQHF. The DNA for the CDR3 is TGTGCCAGCAGTGCCAGGGGTGGAAGGAGCAATCAGCCCCAGCATTTT.

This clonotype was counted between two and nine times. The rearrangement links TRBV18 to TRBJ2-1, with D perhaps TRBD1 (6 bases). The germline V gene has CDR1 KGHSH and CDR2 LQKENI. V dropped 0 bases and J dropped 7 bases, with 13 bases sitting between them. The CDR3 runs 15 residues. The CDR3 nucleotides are TGTGCCAGCTCACCACCGAGCAGGGGAGAGAATGAGCAGTTCTTC. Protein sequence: CASSPPSRGENEQFF. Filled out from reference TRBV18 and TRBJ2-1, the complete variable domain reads NAGVMQNPRHLVRRRGQEARLRCSPMKGHSHVYWYRQLPEEGLKFMVYLQKENIIDESGMPKERFSAEFPKEGPSILRIQQVVRGDSAAYFCASSPPSRGENEQFFGPGTRLTVL.

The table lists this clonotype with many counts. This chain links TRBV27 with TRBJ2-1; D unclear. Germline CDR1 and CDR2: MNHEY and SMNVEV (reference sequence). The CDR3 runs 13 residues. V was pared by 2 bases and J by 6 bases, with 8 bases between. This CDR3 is CASSLNLLNEQFF. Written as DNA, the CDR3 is TGTGCCAGCAGTTTAAACTTACTCAATGAGCAGTTCTTC.

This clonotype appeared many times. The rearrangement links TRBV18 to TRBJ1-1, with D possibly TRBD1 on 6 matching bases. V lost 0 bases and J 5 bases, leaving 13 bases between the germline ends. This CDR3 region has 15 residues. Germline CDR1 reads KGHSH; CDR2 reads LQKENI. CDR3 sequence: CASSPPEGGRTEAFF. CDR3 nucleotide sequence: TGTGCCAGCTCACCACCGGAAGGGGGTCGGACTGAAGCTTTCTTT.

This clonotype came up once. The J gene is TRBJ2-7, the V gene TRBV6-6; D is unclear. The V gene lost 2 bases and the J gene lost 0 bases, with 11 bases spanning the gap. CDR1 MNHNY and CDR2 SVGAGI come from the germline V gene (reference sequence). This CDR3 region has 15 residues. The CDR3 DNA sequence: TGTGCCAGCAGTTACGAGATCTTGGGCTCCTACGAGCAGTACTTC. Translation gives CASSYEILGSYEQYF.

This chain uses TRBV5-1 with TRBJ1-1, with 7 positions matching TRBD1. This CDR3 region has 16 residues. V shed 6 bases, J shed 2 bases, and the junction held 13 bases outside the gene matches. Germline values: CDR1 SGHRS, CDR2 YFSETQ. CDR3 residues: CASTSTGVGGNTEAFF. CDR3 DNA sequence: TGCGCCAGCACCTCCACAGGGGTTGGGGGAAACACTGAAGCTTTCTTT. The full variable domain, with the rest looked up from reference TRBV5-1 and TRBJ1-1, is KAGVTQTPRYLIKTRGQQVTLSCSPISGHRSVSWYQQTPGQGLQFLFEYFSETQRNKGNFPGRFSGRQFSNSRSEMNVSTLELGDSALYLCASTSTGVGGNTEAFFGQGTRLTVV.

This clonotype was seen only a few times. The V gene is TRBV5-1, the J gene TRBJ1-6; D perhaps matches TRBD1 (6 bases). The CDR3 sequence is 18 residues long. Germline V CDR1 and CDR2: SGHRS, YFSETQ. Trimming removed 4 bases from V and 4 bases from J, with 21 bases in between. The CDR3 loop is CASSMNRDSANYNSPLHF. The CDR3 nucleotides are TGCGCCAGCAGCATGAACAGGGACTCGGCAAATTATAATTCACCCCTCCACTTT.

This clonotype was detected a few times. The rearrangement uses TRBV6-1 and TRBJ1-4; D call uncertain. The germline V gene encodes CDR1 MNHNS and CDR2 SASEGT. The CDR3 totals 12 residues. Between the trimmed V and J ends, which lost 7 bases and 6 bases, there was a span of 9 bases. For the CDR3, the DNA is TGTGCCAGCACCGCCGGGTATGAAAAACTGTTTTTT. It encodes CASTAGYEKLFF.

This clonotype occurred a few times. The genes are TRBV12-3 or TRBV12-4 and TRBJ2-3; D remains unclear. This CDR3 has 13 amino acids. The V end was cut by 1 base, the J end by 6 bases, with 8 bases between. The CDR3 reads CASSLGSGDTQYF. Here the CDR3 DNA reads TGTGCCAGCAGTTTAGGTTCCGGGGATACGCAGTATTTT.